This is a list of T cell receptor beta chains from one sample in a study of blood T cell repertoires in COVID-19. Clones were read by immunoSEQ multiplex PCR, and TCRdb kept only the in-frame ones, dropping some. The table lists under 120,000 clones, around 83% of them singletons. Sequencing used peripheral blood. The receptors were gathered from a human donor in a cohort sampled during active COVID-19. CDR3s include the opening cysteine and the closing phenylalanine or tryptophan. D genes are given only for firm matches. Expanded clones get a size class; other rows say once, few or many, or leave the size out.

j_call clone_size d_call v_call cdr3_nt cdr3_aa
TRBJ1-3 once NA TRBV11-2 TGTGCCAGCAGCTTAGAGGCTGGCCACACCATATATTTT CASSLEAGHTIYF
TRBJ2-7 NA NA TRBV7-9 TGTGCCAGCAGCTTGGACTCCCCCTACGAGCAGTACTTC CASSLDSPYEQYF
TRBJ2-5 NA NA TRBV14 TGTGCCAGCAGCCAAGGCCGCCGGGGACTCAAGGGGCGGGAGACCCAGTACTTC CASSQGRRGLKGRETQYF
TRBJ2-1 NA TRBD1 TRBV15 TGTGCCACCAGCAGAGCACAGGGGACCCATTACAATGAGCAGTTCTTC CATSRAQGTHYNEQFF
TRBJ2-5 NA TRBD2 TRBV5-1 TGCGCCAGCAGCGCGAGACTAGCGGGGGGCCAAGAGACCCAGTACTTC CASSARLAGGQETQYF
TRBJ2-6 few NA TRBV27 TGTGCCAGCAGTTTTTCCCCGGGACACGGAAACTCTGGGGCCAACGTCCTGACTTTC CASSFSPGHGNSGANVLTF
TRBJ2-1 NA NA TRBV7-3 TGTGCCAGCAGCGCTACCAATTACGAGGAGCAGTTCTTC CASSATNYEEQFF
TRBJ1-4 once NA TRBV5-1 TGCGCCAGCAGCTTATTGACAGCAACTAATGAAAAACTGTTTTTT CASSLLTATNEKLFF
TRBJ2-5 NA TRBD2 TRBV20-1 TGCAGTGCCAGTCTAAAGGGAGGGATCCAGTACTTC CSASLKGGIQYF
TRBJ2-1 NA NA TRBV18 TGTGCCAGCTCACCATTGGGAGGGGGGAACAATGAGCAGTTCTTC CASSPLGGGNNEQFF